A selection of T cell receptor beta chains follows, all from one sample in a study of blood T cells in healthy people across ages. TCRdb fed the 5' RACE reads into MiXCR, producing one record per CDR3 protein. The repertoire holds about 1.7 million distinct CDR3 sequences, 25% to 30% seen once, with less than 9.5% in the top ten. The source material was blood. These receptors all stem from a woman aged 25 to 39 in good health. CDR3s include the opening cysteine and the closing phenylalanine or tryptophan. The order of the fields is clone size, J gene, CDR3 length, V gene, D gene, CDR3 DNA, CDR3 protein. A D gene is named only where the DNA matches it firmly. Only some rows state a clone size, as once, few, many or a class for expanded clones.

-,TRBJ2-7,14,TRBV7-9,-,TGTGCCAGCAGCTTAGAAGTTCGCTACAATGGGCAGTACTTC,CASSLEVRYNGQYF
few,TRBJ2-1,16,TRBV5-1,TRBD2,TGCGCCAGCAGCCCCATCTCCCCTAGCGGGGGGGCGGCCTGGTTCTTC,CASSPISPSGGAAWFF
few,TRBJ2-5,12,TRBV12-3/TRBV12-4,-,TGTGCCAGCAGCAAACTTCAAGAGACCCAGTACTTC,CASSKLQETQYF
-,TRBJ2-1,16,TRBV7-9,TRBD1,TGTGCCAGCCACCCTTTGCAGGGGGTTGCAAACAATGAGCAGTTCTTC,CASHPLQGVANNEQFF
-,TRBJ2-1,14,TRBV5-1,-,TGCGCCAGCAGCTCCCGGACTTATTACAATGAGCAGTTCTTC,CASSSRTYYNEQFF
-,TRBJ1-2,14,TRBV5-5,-,TGTGCCAGCAGCTTAAGGTTCGAGTACTATGGCTACACCTTC,CASSLRFEYYGYTF
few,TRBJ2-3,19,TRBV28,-,TGTGCCAGCAGTTTCGTTTCGGGGTTCGGCGGGGAGAGCACAGATACGCAGTATTTT,CASSFVSGFGGESTDTQYF
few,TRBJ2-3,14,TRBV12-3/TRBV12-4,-,TGTGCCACTAGGACCGGGACGAGCACAGATACGCAGTATTTT,CATRTGTSTDTQYF
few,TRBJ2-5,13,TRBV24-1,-,TGTGCCACCAGTGGCCCCCGAGGGGAGACCCAGTACTTC,CATSGPRGETQYF
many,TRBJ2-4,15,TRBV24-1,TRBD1,TGTGCCACCAGTGATTTAGGGGGACAGCAAAACATTCAGTACTTC,CATSDLGGQQNIQYF
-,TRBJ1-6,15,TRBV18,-,TGTGCCAGCTCACCATTGAGGGAGCGCGGTTCACCCCTCCACTTT,CASSPLRERGSPLHF
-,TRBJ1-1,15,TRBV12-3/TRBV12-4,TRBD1,TGTGCCAGCAGTTTTAGAGACAGGGCCCAATTTGAAGCTTTCTTT,CASSFRDRAQFEAFF
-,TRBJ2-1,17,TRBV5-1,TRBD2,TGCGCCAGCAGCTCCCTTCCCCAAAAAGCGGGGGGGAATGAGCAGTTCTTC,CASSSLPQKAGGNEQFF
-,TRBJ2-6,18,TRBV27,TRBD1,TGTGCCAGCAGTTCCGTCGGGACAGGGGCTGGTGGGACCAACGTCCTGACTTTC,CASSSVGTGAGGTNVLTF
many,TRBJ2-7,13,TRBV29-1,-,TGCAGCGTTGAAGAGAGGGACAACTACGAGCAGTACTTC,CSVEERDNYEQYF
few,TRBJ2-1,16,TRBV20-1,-,TGCAGTGCGAAGATCCGACAGGCCAACTCCTACAATGAGCAGTTCTTC,CSAKIRQANSYNEQFF
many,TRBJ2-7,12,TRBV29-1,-,TGCAGCGCCTCCGACAGTTCTTACGAGCAGTACTTC,CSASDSSYEQYF
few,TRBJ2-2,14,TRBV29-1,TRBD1,TGCAGCGTCGAGGACAGGGGGCTCGGCGGGGAGCTGTTTTTT,CSVEDRGLGGELFF
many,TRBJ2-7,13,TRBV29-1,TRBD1,TGCAGCGTCATTCAGGGGGCCCACTACGAGCAGTACTTC,CSVIQGAHYEQYF
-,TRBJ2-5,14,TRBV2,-,TGTGCCAGCAGAGTCGGAGTCGCCCAAGAGACCCAGTACTTC,CASRVGVAQETQYF
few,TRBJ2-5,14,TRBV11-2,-,TGTGCCAGCAGCCAGAGGGGTAGGCAAGAGACCCAGTACTTC,CASSQRGRQETQYF
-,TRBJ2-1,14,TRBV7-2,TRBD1,TGTACCAGCAGCGGGGACAGGGAGGGCAATGAGCAGTTCTTC,CTSSGDREGNEQFF
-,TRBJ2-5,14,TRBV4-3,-,TGCGCCGGCAGCCACCTGGGGAGAGGAGAGACCCAGTACTTC,CAGSHLGRGETQYF
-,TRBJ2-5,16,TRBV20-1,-,TGCAGTGCTACAGTCATTACTGGACAGAGACAAGAGACCCAGTACTTC,CSATVITGQRQETQYF
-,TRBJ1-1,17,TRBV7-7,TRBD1,TGTGCCAGCAGCTCAAAAGGACAGGGAGGAGGAAACACTGAAGCTTTCTTT,CASSSKGQGGGNTEAFF
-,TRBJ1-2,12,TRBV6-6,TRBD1,TGTGCCAGCAGCACCGGGACAGATGGCTACACCTTC,CASSTGTDGYTF
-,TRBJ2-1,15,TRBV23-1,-,TGCGCCAGCAGTCAACGTAGAGGGCCTAGCTATGAGCAGTTCTTC,CASSQRRGPSYEQFF
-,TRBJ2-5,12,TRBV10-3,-,TGTGCCATCAGTAACTTGGAAGAGACCCAGTACTTC,CAISNLEETQYF
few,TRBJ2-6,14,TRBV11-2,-,TGTGCCAGCAGCCAGAGACAGTTGGCCAACGTCCTGACTTTC,CASSQRQLANVLTF
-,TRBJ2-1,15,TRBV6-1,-,TGTGCCAGCAGTGAATATGCGGACTCCTACAATGAGCAGTTCTTC,CASSEYADSYNEQFF
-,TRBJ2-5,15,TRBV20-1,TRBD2,TGCAGTGCAATCCGACTTACCGGGACTAAAGAGACCCAGTACTTC,CSAIRLTGTKETQYF
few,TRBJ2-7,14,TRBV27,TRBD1,TGTGCCAGCAGTTTTAGTGGGACAGAATACGAGCAGTACTTC,CASSFSGTEYEQYF
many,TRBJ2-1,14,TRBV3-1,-,TGTGCCAGCAGCCAAGTGGCAGGGGACAATGAGCAGTTCTTC,CASSQVAGDNEQFF
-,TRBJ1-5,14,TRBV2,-,TGTGCCAGCAGCGAGGGGGGAAACAATCAGCCCCAGCATTTT,CASSEGGNNQPQHF
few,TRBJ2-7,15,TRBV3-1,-,TGTGCCAGCAGCCAAGCTGGGGACAAAGCCTACGAGCAGTACTTC,CASSQAGDKAYEQYF
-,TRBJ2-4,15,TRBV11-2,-,TGTGCCAGCAGCTTAGGCAGTGCCGCCAAAAACATTCAGTACTTC,CASSLGSAAKNIQYF
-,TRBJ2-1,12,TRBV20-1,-,TGCAGTGCTTTGACAGATCACAATGAGCAGTTCTTC,CSALTDHNEQFF
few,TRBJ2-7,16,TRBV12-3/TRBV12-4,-,TGTGCCAGCAGGCCCCGGGGGGCAAGGAGCTCCTACGAGCAGTACTTC,CASRPRGARSSYEQYF
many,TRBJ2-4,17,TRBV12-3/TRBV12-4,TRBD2,TGTGCCAGCAGTTTAGATAAACCGGGACTAGCGGCAAACATTCAGTACTTC,CASSLDKPGLAANIQYF
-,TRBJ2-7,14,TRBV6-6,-,TGTGCCAGCACCCTAACGAGGCAGGCTCACGAGCAGTACTTC,CASTLTRQAHEQYF
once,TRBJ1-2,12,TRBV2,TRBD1,TGTGCCATCCACAGGGGGGCATACGGCTACACCTTC,CAIHRGAYGYTF
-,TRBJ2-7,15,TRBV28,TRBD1,TGTGCCAGCAGTGCCGGAGGGACAGGGAGATACGAGCAGTACTTC,CASSAGGTGRYEQYF
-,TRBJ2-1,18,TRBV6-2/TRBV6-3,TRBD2,TGTACCAGCAGACCACCTCAGACTAGCGCGAAGCGGTCAGAGACCCAGTTCTTC,CTSRPPQTSAKRSETQFF
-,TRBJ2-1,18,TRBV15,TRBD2,TGTGCCACCAGCAGAGATGGCGGGAGGGCCCTGGGTAAAGAGACCCAGTTCTTC,CATSRDGGRALGKETQFF
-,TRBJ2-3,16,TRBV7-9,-,TGTGCCAGCAGCTCTTTAACCCACAGGGACACAGATACGCAGTATTTT,CASSSLTHRDTDTQYF
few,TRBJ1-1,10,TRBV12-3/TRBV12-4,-,TGTGCCAGCAGTTCCGAAGTGGCTTTCTTT,CASSSEVAFF
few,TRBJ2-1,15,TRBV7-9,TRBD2,TGTGCCAGCAGCTTTCTAGCGGGGGCCGGGAATGAGCAGTTCTTC,CASSFLAGAGNEQFF
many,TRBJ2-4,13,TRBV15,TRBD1,TGTGCCACCAGCAGACAGGGGGCTGACATTCAGTACTTC,CATSRQGADIQYF
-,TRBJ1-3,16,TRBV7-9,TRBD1,TGTGCCAGCAGCTTATCGGCAGGGGGCAATGGAAACACCATATATTTT,CASSLSAGGNGNTIYF
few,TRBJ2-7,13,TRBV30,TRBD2,TGTGCCTGGCTTGGGGGGGGCTCCTACGAGCAGTACTTC,CAWLGGGSYEQYF
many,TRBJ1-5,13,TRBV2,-,TGTGCCAGCAGGGGGGACGGGAATCAGCCCCAGCATTTT,CASRGDGNQPQHF
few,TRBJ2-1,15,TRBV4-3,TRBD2,TGCGCCAGCAGCTCTACTAGCGGGAGGTTGTATGAGCAGTTCTTC,CASSSTSGRLYEQFF
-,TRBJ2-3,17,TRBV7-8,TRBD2,TGTGCCAGCAGCTCCAGTGGGAGCGGGAGTGGTAGGGATACGCAGTATTTT,CASSSSGSGSGRDTQYF
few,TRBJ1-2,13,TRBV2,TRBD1,TGTGCCAGCAGTATCACAGGGGGCGAGGGCTACACCTTC,CASSITGGEGYTF
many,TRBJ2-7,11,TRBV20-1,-,TGCAGTGCTAGTGTAGATTACGAGCAGTACTTC,CSASVDYEQYF
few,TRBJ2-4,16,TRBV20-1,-,TGCAGTGCTAGAGAACCAAGGGGGGGGATCCTGGATGGCCAGTACTTC,CSAREPRGGILDGQYF
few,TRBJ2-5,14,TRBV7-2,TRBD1,TGTGCCAGCAGCACACAGGGGGTTCAAGAGACCCAGTACTTC,CASSTQGVQETQYF
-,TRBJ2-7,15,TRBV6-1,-,TGTGCCATCCCGACCACGGATAAACGGGGCGACGAGCAGTACTTC,CAIPTTDKRGDEQYF
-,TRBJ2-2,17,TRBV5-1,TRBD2,TGCGCCAGCAGCTTGGGAGCCGGGGGGTCGAACACCGGGGAGCTGTTTTTT,CASSLGAGGSNTGELFF
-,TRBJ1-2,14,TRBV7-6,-,TGTGCCAGCAGCCCAGCGGGGCCGGGCTATGGCTACACCTTC,CASSPAGPGYGYTF